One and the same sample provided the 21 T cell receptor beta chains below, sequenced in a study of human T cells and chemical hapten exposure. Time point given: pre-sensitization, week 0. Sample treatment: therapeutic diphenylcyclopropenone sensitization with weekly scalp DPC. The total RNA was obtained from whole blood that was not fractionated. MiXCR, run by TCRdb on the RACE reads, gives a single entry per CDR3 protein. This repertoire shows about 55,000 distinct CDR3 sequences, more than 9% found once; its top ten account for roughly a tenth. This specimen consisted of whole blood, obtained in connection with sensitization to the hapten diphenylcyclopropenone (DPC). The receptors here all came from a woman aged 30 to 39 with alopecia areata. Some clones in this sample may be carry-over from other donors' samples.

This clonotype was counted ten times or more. In nucleotides, the CDR3 is TGTGCCAGCAGCCACAGCGGGGGTTCAAATGAGCAGTTCTTC. This sequence encodes CASSHSGGSNEQFF. This chain uses TRBV6-2 or TRBV6-3 with TRBJ2-1, with TRBD2 matching over 8 bases. Trimming cost V 6 bases and J 7 bases; bases outside gene matches: 8. The CDR3 extends over 14 amino acids. CDR1 and CDR2 from the germline V gene are MNHEY and SVGEGT.

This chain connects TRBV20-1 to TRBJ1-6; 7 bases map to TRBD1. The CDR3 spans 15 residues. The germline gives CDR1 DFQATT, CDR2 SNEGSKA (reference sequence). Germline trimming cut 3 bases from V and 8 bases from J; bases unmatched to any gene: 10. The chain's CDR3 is CSASHDRVGDSPLHF. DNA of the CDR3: TGCAGTGCTAGCCACGACAGGGTGGGGGATTCACCCCTCCACTTT.

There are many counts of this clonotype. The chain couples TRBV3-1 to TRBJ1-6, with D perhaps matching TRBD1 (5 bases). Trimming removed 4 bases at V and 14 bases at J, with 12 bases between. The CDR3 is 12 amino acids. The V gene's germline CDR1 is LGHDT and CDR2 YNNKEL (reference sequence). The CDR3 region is CASSRAGRALHF. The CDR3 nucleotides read TGTGCCAGCAGCCGCGCAGGGAGAGCCCTCCACTTT. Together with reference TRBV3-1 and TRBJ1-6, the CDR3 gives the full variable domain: DTAVSQTPKYLVTQMGNDKSIKCEQNLGHDTMYWYKQDSKKFLKIMFSYNNKELIINETVPNRFSPKSPDKAHLNLHINSLELGDSAVYFCASSRAGRALHFGNGTRLTVT.

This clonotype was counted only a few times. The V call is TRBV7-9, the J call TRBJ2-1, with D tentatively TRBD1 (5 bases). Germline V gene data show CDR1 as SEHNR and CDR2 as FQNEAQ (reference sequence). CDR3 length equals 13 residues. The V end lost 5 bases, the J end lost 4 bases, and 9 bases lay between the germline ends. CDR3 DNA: TGTGCCAGCAGCGCCTCAGGGTACAATGAGCAGTTCTTC. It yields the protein CASSASGYNEQFF.

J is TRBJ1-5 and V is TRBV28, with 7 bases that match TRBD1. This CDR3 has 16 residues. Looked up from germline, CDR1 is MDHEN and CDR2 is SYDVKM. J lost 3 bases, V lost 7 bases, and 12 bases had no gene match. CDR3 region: CASNPSRGNTNQPQHF. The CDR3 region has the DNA TGTGCCAGCAATCCATCCAGGGGGAATACCAATCAGCCCCAGCATTTT.

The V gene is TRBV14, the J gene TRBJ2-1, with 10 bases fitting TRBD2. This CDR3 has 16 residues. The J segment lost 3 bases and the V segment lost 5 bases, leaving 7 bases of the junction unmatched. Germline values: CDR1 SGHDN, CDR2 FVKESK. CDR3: CASSAPTSGLYNEQFF. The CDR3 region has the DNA TGTGCCAGCAGCGCCCCGACTAGCGGGCTCTACAATGAGCAGTTCTTC.

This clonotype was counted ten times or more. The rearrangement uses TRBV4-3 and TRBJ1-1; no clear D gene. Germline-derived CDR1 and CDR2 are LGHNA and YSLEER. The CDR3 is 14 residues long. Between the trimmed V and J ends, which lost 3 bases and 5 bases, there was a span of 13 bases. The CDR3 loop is CASSHTAAWTEAFF. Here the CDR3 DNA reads TGCGCCAGCAGCCACACCGCCGCATGGACTGAAGCTTTCTTT.

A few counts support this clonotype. The CDR3 DNA follows: TGTGCCAGCAGTCGCCTAGACAGGGCAGTGAACACTGAAGCTTTCTTT. Its translation is CASSRLDRAVNTEAFF. J is TRBJ1-1 and V is TRBV12-3 or TRBV12-4; 7 nucleotides agree with TRBD1. J gave up 0 bases and V 5 bases, and 9 bases lay outside the gene matches. This CDR3 comprises 16 residues.

The CDR3 reads CASSTRGGFETQYF. The CDR3 DNA reads as TGTGCCAGCAGCACCAGAGGGGGCTTTGAGACCCAGTACTTC. The rearrangement uses TRBV6-1 and TRBJ2-5, with 7 bases aligning to TRBD1. Germline trimming cut 6 bases from V and 5 bases from J; bases unmatched to any gene: 9. This CDR3 region has 14 residues. The germline gives CDR1 MNHNS, CDR2 SASEGT.

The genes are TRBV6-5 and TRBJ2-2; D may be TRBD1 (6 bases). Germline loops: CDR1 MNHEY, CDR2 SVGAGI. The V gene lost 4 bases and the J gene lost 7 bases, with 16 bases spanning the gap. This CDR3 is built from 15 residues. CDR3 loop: CASSSPQGSYGELFF. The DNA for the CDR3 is TGTGCCAGCAGTTCGCCGCAGGGGAGCTACGGGGAGCTGTTTTTT.

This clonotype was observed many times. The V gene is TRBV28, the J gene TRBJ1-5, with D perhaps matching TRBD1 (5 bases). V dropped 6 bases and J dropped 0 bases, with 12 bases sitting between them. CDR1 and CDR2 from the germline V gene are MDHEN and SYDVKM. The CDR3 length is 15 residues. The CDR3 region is CASSQTVNSNQPQHF. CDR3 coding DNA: TGTGCCAGCAGCCAGACAGTAAATAGCAATCAGCCCCAGCATTTT.

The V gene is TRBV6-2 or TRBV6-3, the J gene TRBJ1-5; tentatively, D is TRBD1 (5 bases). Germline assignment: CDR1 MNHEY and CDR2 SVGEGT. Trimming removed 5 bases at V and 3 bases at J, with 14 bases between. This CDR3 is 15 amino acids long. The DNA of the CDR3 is TGTGCCAGCAGTACCCCCAGGGTTCCCAATCAGCCCCAGCATTTT. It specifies CASSTPRVPNQPQHF.

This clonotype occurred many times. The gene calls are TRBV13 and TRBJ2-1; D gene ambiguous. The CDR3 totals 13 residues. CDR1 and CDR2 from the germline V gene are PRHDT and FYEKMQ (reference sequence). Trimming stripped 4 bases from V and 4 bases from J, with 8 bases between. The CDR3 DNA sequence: TGTGCCAGCAGCTCCCGAACGTACAATGAGCAGTTCTTC. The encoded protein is CASSSRTYNEQFF.

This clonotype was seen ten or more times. DNA of the CDR3: TGTGCCAGCAGCCAGGGTGGAACTGAAGCTTTCTTT. Protein product: CASSQGGTEAFF. This chain connects TRBV12-3 or TRBV12-4 to TRBJ1-1; possible D gene TRBD1, 5 bases. Trimming cost V 6 bases and J 5 bases, with 10 bases left between them. The CDR3 contains 12 residues.

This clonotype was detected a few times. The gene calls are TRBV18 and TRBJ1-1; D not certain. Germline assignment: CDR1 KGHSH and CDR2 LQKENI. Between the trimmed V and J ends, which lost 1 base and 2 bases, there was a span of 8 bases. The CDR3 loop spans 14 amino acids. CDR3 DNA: TGTGCCAGCTCACCACTGGAGGGAAACACTGAAGCTTTCTTT. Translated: CASSPLEGNTEAFF.

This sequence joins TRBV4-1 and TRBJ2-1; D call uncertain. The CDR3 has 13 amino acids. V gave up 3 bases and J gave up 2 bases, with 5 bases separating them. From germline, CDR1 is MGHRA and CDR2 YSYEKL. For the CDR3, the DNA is TGCGCCAGCAGCCAGGGCGCCTACAATGAGCAGTTCTTC. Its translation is CASSQGAYNEQFF.

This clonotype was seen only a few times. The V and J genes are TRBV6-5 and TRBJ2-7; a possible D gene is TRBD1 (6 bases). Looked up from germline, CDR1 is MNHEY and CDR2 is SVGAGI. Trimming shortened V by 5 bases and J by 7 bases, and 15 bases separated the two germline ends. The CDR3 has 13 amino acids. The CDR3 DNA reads TGTGCCAGCAGTCTGCCGGGACACTGGGAGCAGTACTTC. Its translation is CASSLPGHWEQYF.

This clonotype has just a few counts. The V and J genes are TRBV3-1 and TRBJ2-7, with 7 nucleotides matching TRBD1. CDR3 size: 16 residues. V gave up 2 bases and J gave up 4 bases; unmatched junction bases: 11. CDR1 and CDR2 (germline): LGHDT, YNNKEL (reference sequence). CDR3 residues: CASSQPLGRGIYEQYF. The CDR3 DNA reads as TGTGCCAGCAGCCAACCCCTCGGCAGGGGGATATACGAGCAGTACTTC.

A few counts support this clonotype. The CDR3 is CASSSLPGQGVTPLHF. As DNA, the CDR3 is TGTGCCAGCAGTTCCCTCCCGGGACAGGGCGTAACACCCCTCCACTTT. The rearrangement joins TRBV27 to TRBJ1-6, with 9 positions matching TRBD1. Looked up from germline, CDR1 is MNHEY and CDR2 is SMNVEV (reference sequence). This CDR3 region has 16 residues. J gave up 11 bases and V 4 bases, and 12 bases lay outside the gene matches.

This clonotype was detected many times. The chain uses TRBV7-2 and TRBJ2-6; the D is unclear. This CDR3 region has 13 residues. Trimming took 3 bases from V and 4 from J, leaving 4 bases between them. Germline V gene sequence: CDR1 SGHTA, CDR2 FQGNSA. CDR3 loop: CASSLLGANVLTF. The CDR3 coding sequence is TGTGCCAGCAGCTTGTTGGGGGCCAACGTCCTGACTTTC. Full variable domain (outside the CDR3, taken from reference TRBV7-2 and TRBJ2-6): GAGVSQSPSNKVTEKGKDVELRCDPISGHTALYWYRQSLGQGLEFLIYFQGNSAPDKSGLPSDRFSAERTGGSVSTLTIQRTQQEDSAVYLCASSLLGANVLTFGAGSRLTVL.

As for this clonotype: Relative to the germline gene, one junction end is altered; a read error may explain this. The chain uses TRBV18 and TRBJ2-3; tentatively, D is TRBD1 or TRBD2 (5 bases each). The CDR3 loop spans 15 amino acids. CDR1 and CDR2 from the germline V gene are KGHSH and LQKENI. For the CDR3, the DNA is TGTGCCAGCTCACCCGTGCCCGGGGTGACAGATACGCAGTACTTT. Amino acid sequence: CASSPVPGVTDTQYF.